This entry lists 5 T cell receptor beta chains sequenced from one sample in a study of shared clonotypes between healthy human individuals. Method: immunoSEQ multiplex PCR; TCRdb's copy keeps in-frame clones and lacks some. The table lists 2.3 million or so clones, approximately 93% of them singletons. Sequencing was done on a sample of naive CD4+ T cells from PBMCs. Specified subset: CD45RA+ positively selected. These receptors all come from a man between 18 and 29 years old in good health. Some clones in this sample may be carry-over from other donors' samples.

The J gene is TRBJ2-5, the V gene TRBV6-6, with TRBD1 identical over 7 bases. With 6 bases clipped from V and 1 base from J, the junction kept 8 bases outside the gene matches. The CDR3 extends over 15 amino acids. The germline V gene has CDR1 MNHNY and CDR2 SVGAGI (reference sequence). Written as DNA, the CDR3 is TGTGCCAGCAGCCGACCACGACAGGGCCAAGAGACCCAGTACTTC. Translating gives CASSRPRQGQETQYF.

This sequence joins TRBV10-3 and TRBJ2-7; 12 bases align to TRBD1. The germline V gene has CDR1 ENHRY and CDR2 SYGVKD. The CDR3 runs 15 residues. V shed 6 bases, J shed 6 bases, and the junction held 9 bases outside the gene matches. CDR3 loop: CAISFTGTGGFEQYF. In DNA, the CDR3 is TGTGCCATCAGCTTCACCGGGACAGGGGGCTTCGAGCAGTACTTC.

The gene calls are TRBV6-4 and TRBJ2-1, with unresolved D. V was shortened by 4 bases and J by 0 bases, with 7 bases between the two germline ends. This CDR3 contains 14 residues. The germline CDR1 and CDR2 sequences are MRHNA and SNTAGT. This chain's CDR3 is CASSVESSYNEQFF. DNA of the CDR3: TGTGCCAGCAGTGTGGAGAGCTCCTACAATGAGCAGTTCTTC.

Note on this clone: This CDR3 is also generated by other DNA sequences in the sample. J is TRBJ2-5 and V is TRBV5-1; D remains unclear. CDR3 length equals 12 residues. Trimming took 1 base from V and 5 from J, leaving 6 bases between them. Germline CDR1 and CDR2: SGHRS and YFSETQ. The CDR3 nucleotides read TGCGCCAGCAGCTTGACGGGCGAGACCCAGTACTTC. Amino acids: CASSLTGETQYF. The entire variable domain, with the rest obtained from reference TRBV5-1 and TRBJ2-5, is as follows: KAGVTQTPRYLIKTRGQQVTLSCSPISGHRSVSWYQQTPGQGLQFLFEYFSETQRNKGNFPGRFSGRQFSNSRSEMNVSTLELGDSALYLCASSLTGETQYFGPGTRLLVL.

The CDR3 region has the DNA TGTGCCACCGGGAATTACGAGCAGTACTTC. It is translated as CATGNYEQYF. V usage is TRBV2 and J usage is TRBJ2-7; D may be TRBD2 (5 bases). The germline gives CDR1 SNHLY, CDR2 FYNNEI. Deletions cut 10 bases from V and 4 bases from J, with 8 bases between. This CDR3 has 10 amino acids.